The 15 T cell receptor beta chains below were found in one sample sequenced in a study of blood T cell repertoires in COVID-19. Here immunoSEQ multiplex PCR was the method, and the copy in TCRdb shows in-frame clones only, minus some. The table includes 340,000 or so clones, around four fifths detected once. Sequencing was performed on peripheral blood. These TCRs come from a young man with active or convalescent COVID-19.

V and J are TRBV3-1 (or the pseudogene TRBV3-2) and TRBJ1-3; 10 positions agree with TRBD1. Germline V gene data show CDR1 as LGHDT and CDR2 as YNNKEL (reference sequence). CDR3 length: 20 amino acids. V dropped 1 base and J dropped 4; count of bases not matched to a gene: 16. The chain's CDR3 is CASSQARGGQGLVRGNTIYF. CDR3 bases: TGTGCCAGCAGCCAAGCGCGGGGGGGACAGGGGCTGGTGAGAGGAAACACCATATATTTT.

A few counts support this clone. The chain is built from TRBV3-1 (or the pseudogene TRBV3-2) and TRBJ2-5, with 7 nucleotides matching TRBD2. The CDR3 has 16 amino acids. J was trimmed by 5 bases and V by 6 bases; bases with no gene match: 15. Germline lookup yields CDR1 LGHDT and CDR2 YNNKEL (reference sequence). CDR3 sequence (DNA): TGTGCCAGCAGTCTAATGGCAGTTACTAGCGCGGAGACCCAGTACTTC. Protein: CASSLMAVTSAETQYF.

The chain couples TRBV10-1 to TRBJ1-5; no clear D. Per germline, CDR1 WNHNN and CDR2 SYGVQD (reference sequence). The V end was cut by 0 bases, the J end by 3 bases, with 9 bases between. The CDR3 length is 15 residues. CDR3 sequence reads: CASSESEADNQPQHF. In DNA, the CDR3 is TGCGCCAGCAGTGAGTCCGAGGCAGACAATCAGCCCCAGCATTTT.

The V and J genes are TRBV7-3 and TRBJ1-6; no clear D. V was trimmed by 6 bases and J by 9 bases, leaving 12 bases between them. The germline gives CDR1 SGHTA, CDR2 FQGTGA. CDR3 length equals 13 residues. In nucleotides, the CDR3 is TGTGCCAGCAGTTCACAGAACAGTTCACCCCTCCACTTT. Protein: CASSSQNSSPLHF.

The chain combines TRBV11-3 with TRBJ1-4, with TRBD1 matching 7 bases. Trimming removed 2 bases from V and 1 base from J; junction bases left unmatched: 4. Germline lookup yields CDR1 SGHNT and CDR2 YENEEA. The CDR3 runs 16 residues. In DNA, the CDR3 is TGTGCCAGCAGCTTACAGGGGGGAGGAACTAATGAAAAACTGTTTTTT. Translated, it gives CASSLQGGGTNEKLFF.

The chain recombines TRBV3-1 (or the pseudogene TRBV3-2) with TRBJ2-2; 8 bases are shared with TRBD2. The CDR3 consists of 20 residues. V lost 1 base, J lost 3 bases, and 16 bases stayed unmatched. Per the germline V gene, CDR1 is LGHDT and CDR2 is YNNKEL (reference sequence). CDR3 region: CASSQGGLVGGLCDTGELFF. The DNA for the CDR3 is TGTGCCAGCAGCCAAGGGGGACTAGTGGGAGGGCTTTGCGACACCGGGGAGCTGTTTTTT.

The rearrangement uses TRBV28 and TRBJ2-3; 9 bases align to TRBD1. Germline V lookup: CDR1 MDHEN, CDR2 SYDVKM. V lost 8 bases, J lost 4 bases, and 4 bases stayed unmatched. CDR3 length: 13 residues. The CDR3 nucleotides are TGTGCCAGCGGACAGGGGTCCGCAGATACGCAGTATTTT. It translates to CASGQGSADTQYF.

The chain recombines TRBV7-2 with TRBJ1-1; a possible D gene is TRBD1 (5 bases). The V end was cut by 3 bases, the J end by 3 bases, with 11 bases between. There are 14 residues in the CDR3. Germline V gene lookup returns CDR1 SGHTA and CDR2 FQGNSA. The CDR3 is CASSFGSTDTEAFF. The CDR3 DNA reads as TGTGCCAGCAGCTTCGGGTCGACAGACACTGAAGCTTTCTTT.

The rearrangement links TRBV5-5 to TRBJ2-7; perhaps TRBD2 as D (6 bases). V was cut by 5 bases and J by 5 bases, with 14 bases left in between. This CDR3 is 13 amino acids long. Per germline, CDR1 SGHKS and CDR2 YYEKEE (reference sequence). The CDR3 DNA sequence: TGTGCCAGCAGTACGGGGGTGTTGAACGAGCAGTACTTC. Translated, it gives CASSTGVLNEQYF. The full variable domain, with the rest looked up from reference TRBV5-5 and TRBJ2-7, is DAGVTQSPTHLIKTRGQQVTLRCSPISGHKSVSWYQQVLGQGPQFIFQYYEKEERGRGNFPDRFSARQFPNYSSELNVNALLLGDSALYLCASSTGVLNEQYFGPGTRLTVT.

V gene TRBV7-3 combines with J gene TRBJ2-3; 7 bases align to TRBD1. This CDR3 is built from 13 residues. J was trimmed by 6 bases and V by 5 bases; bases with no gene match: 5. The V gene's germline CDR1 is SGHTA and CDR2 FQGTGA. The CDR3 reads CASSHGTADTQYF. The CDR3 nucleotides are TGTGCCAGCAGCCATGGGACAGCCGATACGCAGTATTTT.

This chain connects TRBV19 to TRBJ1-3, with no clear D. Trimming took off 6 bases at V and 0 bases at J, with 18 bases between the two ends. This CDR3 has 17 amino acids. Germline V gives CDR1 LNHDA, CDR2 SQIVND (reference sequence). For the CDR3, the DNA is TGTGCCAGTAGCCCGTTGGGGAGAGGGCTCTCTGGAAACACCATATATTTT. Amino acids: CASSPLGRGLSGNTIYF. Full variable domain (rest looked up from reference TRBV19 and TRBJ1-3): DGGITQSPKYLFRKEGQNVTLSCEQNLNHDAMYWYRQDPGQGLRLIYYSQIVNDFQKGDIAEGYSVSREKKESFPLTVTSAQKNPTAFYLCASSPLGRGLSGNTIYFGEGSWLTVV.

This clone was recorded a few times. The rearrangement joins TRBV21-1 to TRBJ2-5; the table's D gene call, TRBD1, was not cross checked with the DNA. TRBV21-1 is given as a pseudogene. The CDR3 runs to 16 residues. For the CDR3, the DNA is TGTGCCAGCAGCAAAGGGGACAGGGGGCAGCGGGAGACCCAGTACTTC. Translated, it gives CASSKGDRGQRETQYF.

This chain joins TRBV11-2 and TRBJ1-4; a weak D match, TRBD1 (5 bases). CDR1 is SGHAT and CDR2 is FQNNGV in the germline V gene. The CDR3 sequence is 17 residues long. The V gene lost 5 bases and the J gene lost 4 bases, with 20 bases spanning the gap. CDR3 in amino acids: CASSPMLYRGVNEKLFF. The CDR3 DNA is TGTGCCAGCAGCCCTATGTTATATCGGGGGGTTAATGAAAAACTGTTTTTT.

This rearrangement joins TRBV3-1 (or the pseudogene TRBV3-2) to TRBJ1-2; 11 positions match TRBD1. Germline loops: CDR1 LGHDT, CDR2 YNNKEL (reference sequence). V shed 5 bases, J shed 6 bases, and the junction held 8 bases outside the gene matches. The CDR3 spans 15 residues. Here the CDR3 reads CASSDRGTGGHGYTF. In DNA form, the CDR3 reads TGTGCCAGCAGCGATAGGGGGACAGGGGGACATGGCTACACCTTC.

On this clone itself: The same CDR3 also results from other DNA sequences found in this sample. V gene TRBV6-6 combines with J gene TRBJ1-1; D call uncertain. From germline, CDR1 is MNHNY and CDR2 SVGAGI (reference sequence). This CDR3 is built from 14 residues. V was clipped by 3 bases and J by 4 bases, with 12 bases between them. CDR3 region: CASSYPGGGTEAFF. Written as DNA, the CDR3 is TGTGCCAGCAGTTATCCCGGTGGCGGCACTGAAGCTTTCTTT.